A selection of T cell receptor beta chains follows, all from one sample in a study of response to subunit inactivated influenza vaccine. TCRdb independently ran MiXCR on the RT-PCR reads; one entry per CDR3 protein. The sample shows about 170,000 distinct CDR3 sequences, less than 15% of them seen only once. In addition, the sample was reused for a study of T cells expressing NK-cell markers.

The sequencing used CD8+ T cells sorted from PBMCs, collected approximately 12 days after vaccination. These receptors were taken from a man between 50 and 59 years old who received an inactivated influenza vaccine. Each CDR3 is given with its conserved first and last residue. The order of the fields is D gene, J gene, V gene, clone size, CDR3 protein, CDR3 DNA. The D gene is left open where the match is weak. For some rows the clone size is stated as once, few or many, or as a class when expanded; others skip it.

. TRBJ2-7 TRBV7-2 few CASSVTGYEQYF TGTGCCAGCAGCGTGACCGGGTACGAGCAGTACTTC
. TRBJ2-7 TRBV12-3/TRBV12-4 many CASTQGSYEQYF TGTGCCAGCACCCAAGGGAGTTACGAGCAGTACTTC
TRBD2 TRBJ2-7 TRBV20-1 . CSARATGLAPYEQYF TGCAGTGCTAGAGCTACCGGACTAGCCCCCTACGAGCAGTACTTC
. TRBJ1-1 TRBV28 few CASSLGLTGTEAFF TGTGCCAGCAGCTTAGGACTTACGGGCACTGAAGCTTTCTTT
TRBD2 TRBJ2-1 TRBV6-2/TRBV6-3 few CASSFSGGGEQFF TGTGCCAGCAGTTTTAGCGGGGGTGGTGAGCAGTTCTTC
. TRBJ2-7 TRBV12-3/TRBV12-4 . CASSRGPGEKQYF TGTGCCAGCAGCCGTGGGCCAGGGGAAAAGCAGTACTTC
. TRBJ2-3 TRBV4-1 few CASSPQIRREMSTDTQYF TGCGCCAGCAGCCCCCAGATTCGTAGGGAGATGAGTACAGATACGCAGTATTTT
. TRBJ2-1 TRBV4-1 few CASSQGQPGEAGYNEQFF TGCGCCAGCAGCCAAGGACAGCCCGGGGAGGCTGGCTACAATGAGCAGTTCTTC
TRBD2 TRBJ2-1 TRBV3-1 . CAAQGGAGGSYNEQFF TGTGCCGCTCAGGGTGGCGCGGGAGGGTCCTACAATGAGCAGTTCTTC
. TRBJ1-1 TRBV30 few CAWSGGVNTEAFF TGTGCCTGGAGCGGGGGGGTTAACACTGAAGCTTTCTTT
TRBD1 TRBJ2-7 TRBV6-2/TRBV6-3 many CASSYSPGQGDYEQYF TGTGCCAGCAGTTACTCACCGGGACAGGGGGACTACGAGCAGTACTTC
. TRBJ2-7 TRBV7-8 . CASTNGRGVYEQYF TGTGCCAGCACCAACGGCCGGGGTGTTTACGAGCAGTACTTC
. TRBJ2-7 TRBV20-1 . CSARESVDIAYEQYF TGCAGTGCTAGAGAAAGTGTGGACATCGCCTACGAGCAGTACTTC
. TRBJ2-3 TRBV27 few CASSIGVMEDTQYF TGTGCCAGCAGTATAGGGGTGATGGAAGATACGCAGTATTTT
. TRBJ2-1 TRBV7-2 few CASSLAGVFGDEQFF TGTGCCAGCAGCTTAGCGGGAGTATTTGGCGATGAGCAGTTCTTC
TRBD2 TRBJ2-7 TRBV12-3/TRBV12-4 many CASSLTSGSREQYF TGTGCCAGCAGTTTGACTAGCGGGAGCCGGGAGCAGTACTTC
. TRBJ2-7 TRBV7-9 many CASSVTAEQYF TGTGCCAGCAGCGTGACCGCCGAGCAGTACTTC
. TRBJ2-7 TRBV29-1 . CSAGRDRTYKQYF TGCAGCGCGGGGAGGGACAGAACCTACAAGCAGTACTTC
TRBD2 TRBJ2-7 TRBV4-2 . CASSQRAGGSYEQYF TGTGCCAGCAGCCAACGGGCGGGGGGCTCCTACGAGCAGTACTTC
TRBD1 TRBJ1-1 TRBV28 few CASSLFQGGTEAFF TGTGCCAGCAGTTTATTTCAGGGGGGGACTGAAGCTTTCTTT
TRBD2 TRBJ2-7 TRBV27 . CASSLSRGLAGGGEQYF TGTGCCAGCAGTTTATCCCGGGGACTAGCGGGAGGGGGCGAGCAGTACTTC
. TRBJ2-3 TRBV6-2/TRBV6-3 . CASSQITDTQYF TGTGCCAGCAGTCAGATCACAGATACGCAGTATTTT
. TRBJ2-1 TRBV2 . CASMGSNSYNEQFF TGTGCCAGCATGGGTTCTAACTCCTACAATGAGCAGTTCTTC
TRBD1 TRBJ2-5 TRBV3-1 few CASSQGRFQATGKSQETQYF TGTGCCAGCAGCCAAGGCAGATTCCAAGCGACAGGGAAGAGCCAAGAGACCCAGTACTTC
. TRBJ2-1 TRBV10-3 . CAISELLGANEQFF TGTGCCATCAGTGAGCTCCTAGGAGCCAATGAGCAGTTCTTC
TRBD1 TRBJ2-2 TRBV12-3/TRBV12-4 few CASSPGTGRTGELFF TGTGCCAGCAGTCCCGGGACAGGGCGGACCGGGGAGCTGTTTTTT
TRBD2 TRBJ2-1 TRBV7-2 once CASSLGVAGASLDEQFF TGTGCCAGCAGCTTAGGAGTAGCGGGGGCCTCACTCGATGAGCAGTTCTTC
. TRBJ2-7 TRBV12-3/TRBV12-4 . CASGTSMSYEQYF TGTGCCAGCGGGACTTCCATGTCCTACGAGCAGTACTTC
TRBD2 TRBJ2-3 TRBV28 . CASSLPLAGASTSTDTQYF TGTGCCAGCAGTTTACCACTAGCGGGGGCGTCGACTAGCACAGATACGCAGTATTTT
TRBD1 TRBJ1-2 TRBV4-1 . CASSQFVPAPKDREDGYTF TGCGCCAGCAGCCAATTCGTGCCAGCACCGAAAGACAGGGAGGATGGCTACACCTTC
. TRBJ2-1 TRBV4-2 many CASSQDRDGTYNEQFF TGTGCCAGCAGCCAAGATCGGGACGGTACTTACAATGAGCAGTTCTTC
TRBD2 TRBJ2-1 TRBV27 many CFGPVGGRIPYNEQFF TGTTTCGGGCCTGTCGGCGGGAGGATACCCTACAATGAGCAGTTCTTC
TRBD1 TRBJ1-1 TRBV27 many CASSLSQGANTEAFF TGTGCCAGCAGTTTATCACAGGGGGCAAACACTGAAGCTTTCTTT
. TRBJ2-5 TRBV2 . CASSELAEGETQYF TGTGCCAGCAGTGAATTGGCGGAGGGGGAGACCCAGTACTTC
TRBD2 TRBJ2-3 TRBV2 . CASSEEGLAGTDTQYF TGTGCCAGCAGTGAAGAGGGACTAGCGGGGACAGATACGCAGTATTTT
. TRBJ2-7 TRBV14 . CASSQVLGVAYEQYF TGTGCCAGCAGCCAAGTTTTGGGGGTTGCCTACGAGCAGTACTTC
. TRBJ2-3 TRBV9 few CASSVPIGGTDTQYF TGTGCCAGCAGCGTACCTATCGGTGGCACAGATACGCAGTATTTT
. TRBJ2-1 TRBV6-4 . CASSHLEGDLEQFF TGTGCCAGCAGTCACTTGGAGGGGGATCTTGAGCAGTTCTTC
TRBD1 TRBJ2-7 TRBV9 few CASSANPGQGAYEQYF TGTGCCAGCAGCGCGAACCCGGGACAGGGGGCCTACGAGCAGTACTTC